These 18 T cell receptor beta chains share one sample of origin, sequenced in a study of T cells in Graves' hyperthyroidism and ophthalmopathy. RNA transcripts were the template for amplifying TCR beta CDR3 regions. First-round RT-PCR with HTBI primers amplified the TCR CDR3 region. TCRdb re-called the multiplex PCR reads with MiXCR, one entry per CDR3 protein. The sample holds about 740,000 distinct CDR3 sequences, 12% to 15% seen once. The sequencing sample was made of blood. The receptors come from a woman aged 18-35 years with Graves' hyperthyroidism.

At least ten counts were recorded for this clonotype. The chain links TRBV13 to TRBJ2-7; no clear D. Germline-derived CDR1 and CDR2 are PRHDT and FYEKMQ (reference sequence). CDR3 length: 14 amino acids. The ends were cut back, 2 bases at V and 2 bases at J, with 10 bases in the middle. CDR3 protein: CASSLTSAAYEQYF. The DNA of the CDR3 is TGTGCCAGCAGCTTAACAAGCGCCGCCTACGAGCAGTACTTC. The full variable domain, in which reference TRBV13 and TRBJ2-7 provide the parts outside the CDR3, is AAGVIQSPRHLIKEKRETATLKCYPIPRHDTVYWYQQGPGQDPQFLISFYEKMQSDKGSIPDRFSAQQFSDYHSELNMSSLELGDSALYFCASSLTSAAYEQYFGPGTRLTVT.

V is TRBV13 and J is TRBJ2-7; 12 bases line up with TRBD2. There are 14 residues in the CDR3. The germline V gene has CDR1 PRHDT and CDR2 FYEKMQ (reference sequence). The V gene end was trimmed by 5 bases and the J gene end by 9 bases; junction bases not matched to a gene: 8. CDR3 sequence (DNA): TGTGCCAGCAGCCCGGGACTAGCGGGTCCGCGGCAGTACTTC. Amino acids: CASSPGLAGPRQYF.

This clonotype was recorded once. The V gene is TRBV28, the J gene TRBJ2-1; 13 nucleotides line up with TRBD2. There are 16 residues in the CDR3. V shed 7 bases, J shed 9 bases, and the junction held 12 bases outside the gene matches. CDR1 and CDR2 from the germline V gene are MDHEN and SYDVKM. The DNA for the CDR3 is TGTGCCAGCACTAAGGTTTGGGGACTAGCGGGATTTGAGCAGTTCTTC. Protein product: CASTKVWGLAGFEQFF.

This clonotype was counted between two and nine times. CDR3 amino acids: CASSTYMLAGGTYNEQFF. The CDR3 DNA is TGTGCCAGCTCAACTTATATGTTAGCGGGAGGCACCTACAATGAGCAGTTCTTC. The V and J genes are TRBV18 and TRBJ2-1, with TRBD2 matching over 10 bases. J gave up 2 bases and V 5 bases, and 12 bases lay outside the gene matches. The germline gives CDR1 KGHSH, CDR2 LQKENI. The CDR3 totals 18 residues.

This clonotype was recorded at least ten times. The rearrangement uses TRBV15 and TRBJ2-7, with a weak D call TRBD2 (6 bases). V was pared by 5 bases and J by 6 bases, with 20 bases between. This CDR3 has 15 amino acids. Germline V lookup: CDR1 LNHNV, CDR2 YYDKDF (reference sequence). CDR3 coding DNA: TGTGCCACCAGCCCTCGCGGGACTCCCTTCTCCGAGCAGTACTTC. It yields the protein CATSPRGTPFSEQYF.

This clonotype occurred many times. V and J are TRBV7-9 and TRBJ1-5; 10 bases match TRBD1. The CDR3 sequence is 14 residues long. CDR1 is SEHNR, CDR2 FQNEAQ, per germline (reference sequence). Unmatched junction bases numbered 3, after V lost 4 bases and J lost 6 bases. The CDR3 bases are TGTGCCAGCAGCTCGGGACAGGGGAGTCAGCCCCAGCATTTT. Amino acids: CASSSGQGSQPQHF.

This clonotype was picked up a small number of times. The V gene is TRBV4-1, the J gene TRBJ2-7; D not resolved. V dropped 4 bases and J dropped 2 bases, with 12 bases sitting between them. This CDR3 is built from 14 residues. The V gene's germline CDR1 is MGHRA and CDR2 YSYEKL. The chain's CDR3 is CASSPKYSTYEQYF. DNA of the CDR3: TGCGCCAGCAGCCCGAAGTATTCGACCTACGAGCAGTACTTC.

This chain uses TRBV24-1 with TRBJ2-1; the D is unclear. Germline V gene data show CDR1 as KGHDR and CDR2 as SFDVKD. The CDR3 is made up of 16 amino acids. The ends were cut back, 3 bases at V and 0 bases at J, with 11 bases in the middle. CDR3 nucleotide sequence: TGTGCCACCAGTGATCTGTCTAGTAGCTCCTACAATGAGCAGTTCTTC. It encodes CATSDLSSSSYNEQFF.

The chain has TRBV6-9 and TRBJ2-7, with 14 bases lining up with TRBD2. Trimming removed 2 bases from V and 0 bases from J; junction bases left unmatched: 15. The germline V gene encodes CDR1 MNHGY and CDR2 SVAAGI. The CDR3 is 21 amino acids. CDR3 nucleotides: TGTGCCAGCAGTTATATTTCGGGGGGGACTAGCGGGAGCAAGAGCTCCTACGAGCAGTACTTC. Its protein product is CASSYISGGTSGSKSSYEQYF.

There are a few counts of this clonotype. The gene calls are TRBV20-1 and TRBJ2-2, with a possible D match to TRBD2 (5 bases). CDR3 length: 15 amino acids. Germline CDR1 DFQATT, CDR2 SNEGSKA (reference sequence). Between the trimmed V and J ends, which lost 1 base and 4 bases, there was a span of 13 bases. The CDR3 region is CSARGAVRFTGELFF. CDR3 sequence (DNA): TGCAGTGCTAGAGGAGCGGTTAGGTTCACCGGGGAGCTGTTTTTT.

This clonotype was observed at least ten times. The chain joins TRBV11-2 to TRBJ1-3; the D gene is possibly TRBD1 (5 bases). Germline V gene data show CDR1 as SGHAT and CDR2 as FQNNGV. Trimming took off 0 bases at V and 4 bases at J, with 19 bases between the two ends. The CDR3 spans 18 residues. The CDR3 here is CASSLDRWAGLSGNTIYF. CDR3 bases: TGTGCCAGCAGCTTAGATCGATGGGCAGGGCTTTCCGGAAACACCATATATTTT. Drawing the rest from reference TRBV11-2 and TRBJ1-3, the complete variable domain is EAGVAQSPRYKIIEKRQSVAFWCNPISGHATLYWYQQILGQGPKLLIQFQNNGVVDDSQLPKDRFSAERLKGVDSTLKIQPAKLEDSAVYLCASSLDRWAGLSGNTIYFGEGSWLTVV.

This chain links TRBV2 with TRBJ1-1; D not certain. The CDR3 loop spans 15 amino acids. Per the germline V gene, CDR1 is SNHLY and CDR2 is FYNNEI. The ends were cut back, 8 bases at V and 0 bases at J, with 16 bases in the middle. This chain's CDR3 is CASVVPRVMNTEAFF. The CDR3 DNA follows: TGTGCCAGCGTGGTCCCCCGGGTGATGAACACTGAAGCTTTCTTT.

This clonotype has just a few counts. The chain is built from TRBV28 and TRBJ2-5; D possibly corresponds to TRBD1 (6 bases). This CDR3 has 14 residues. Trimming took 5 bases from V and 5 from J, leaving 15 bases between them. The V gene's germline CDR1 is MDHEN and CDR2 SYDVKM. The CDR3 reads CASSPTGYRETQYF. Here the CDR3 DNA reads TGTGCCAGCAGTCCGACAGGATACAGGGAGACCCAGTACTTC.

In its sample, this clonotype was seen many times. The genes are TRBV5-6 and TRBJ2-1; 9 nucleotides match TRBD1. Germline V gene data show CDR1 as SGHDT and CDR2 as YYEEEE. This CDR3 has 16 amino acids. V was clipped by 0 bases and J by 4 bases; unmatched bases: 5. The CDR3 DNA sequence: TGTGCCAGCAGCTTGGCCGGGACAGGGATATACAATGAGCAGTTCTTC. Amino acids: CASSLAGTGIYNEQFF.

This clonotype was recorded a few times. This chain connects TRBV18 to TRBJ1-3, with D perhaps matching TRBD1 (5 bases). V was shortened by 0 bases and J by 3 bases, with 9 bases between the two germline ends. The CDR3 contains 15 residues. Per the germline V gene, CDR1 is KGHSH and CDR2 is LQKENI. The CDR3 region has the DNA TGTGCCAGCTCACCACCCGGGGCCGGTGGAAACACCATATATTTT. It encodes CASSPPGAGGNTIYF.

The chain employs TRBV30 and TRBJ2-7; D call uncertain. CDR1 and CDR2 from the germline V gene are GTSNPN and SVGIG (reference sequence). Between the trimmed V and J ends, which lost 0 bases and 4 bases, there was a span of 10 bases. This CDR3 contains 13 residues. The CDR3 spells CAWSVSLVYEQYF. The CDR3 coding sequence is TGTGCCTGGAGTGTAAGCCTAGTGTACGAGCAGTACTTC.

The chain uses TRBV4-3 and TRBJ2-1, with unresolved D. CDR1 is LGHNA, CDR2 YSLEER, per germline. V gave up 1 base and J gave up 2 bases, with 6 bases separating them. The CDR3 is 14 amino acids. The CDR3 is CASSQAVAYNEQFF. In DNA form, the CDR3 reads TGCGCCAGCAGCCAAGCGGTCGCCTACAATGAGCAGTTCTTC.

The chain employs TRBV19 and TRBJ1-5; unclear D gene. The CDR3 covers 15 residues. Germline values: CDR1 LNHDA, CDR2 SQIVND (reference sequence). Trimming took off 6 bases at V and 2 bases at J, with 14 bases between the two ends. The CDR3 DNA is TGTGCCAGTAGCCGGACCCAGCTGGGCAATCAGCCCCAGCATTTT. Protein: CASSRTQLGNQPQHF.